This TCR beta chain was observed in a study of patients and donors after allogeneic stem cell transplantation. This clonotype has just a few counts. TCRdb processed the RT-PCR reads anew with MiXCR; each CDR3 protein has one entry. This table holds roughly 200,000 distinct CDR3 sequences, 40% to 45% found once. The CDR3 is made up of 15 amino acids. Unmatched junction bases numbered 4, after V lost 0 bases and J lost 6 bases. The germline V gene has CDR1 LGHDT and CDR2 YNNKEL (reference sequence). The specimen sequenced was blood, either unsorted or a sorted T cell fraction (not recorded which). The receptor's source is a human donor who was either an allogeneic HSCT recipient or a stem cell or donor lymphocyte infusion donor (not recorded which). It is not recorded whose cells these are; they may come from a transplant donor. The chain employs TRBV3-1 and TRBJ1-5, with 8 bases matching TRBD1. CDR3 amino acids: CASSQDHRGGQPQHF. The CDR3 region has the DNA TGTGCCAGCAGCCAAGATCACAGGGGGGGTCAGCCCCAGCATTTT.